The 3 T cell receptor beta chains below were found in one sample sequenced in a study of vaccination and CD4 T cells after COVID-19. MiXCR, applied by TCRdb to the PCR reads, yields one record per CDR3 protein. The repertoire includes roughly 16,000 distinct CDR3 sequences, 66% of them detected once, and about 1.1% sits in the top ten. Specimen: CD4+ T cells from blood, collected after SARS-CoV-2 vaccination. All receptors come from a human donor who had recovered from COVID-19.

The V and J genes are TRBV6-5 and TRBJ1-1; D is uncertain. Germline V lookup: CDR1 MNHEY, CDR2 SVGAGI. Trimming stripped 1 base from V and 0 bases from J, with 9 bases between. The CDR3 covers 15 residues. The CDR3 nucleotides read TGTGCCAGCAGTTACTACGGCTTTGTGAACACTGAAGCTTTCTTT. Encoded protein: CASSYYGFVNTEAFF.

This clonotype was seen a handful of times. The J gene is TRBJ1-2, the V gene TRBV6-1, with a weak D call TRBD1 (5 bases). Germline V lookup: CDR1 MNHNS, CDR2 SASEGT. This CDR3 is built from 13 residues. V lost 5 bases and J lost 4, with 11 bases in between. The CDR3 reads CASSLDQGYGYTF. The CDR3 DNA sequence: TGTGCCAGCAGTCTGGATCAGGGCTATGGCTACACCTTC.

The chain recombines TRBV9 with TRBJ1-5; 7 nucleotides agree with TRBD1. Germline loops: CDR1 SGDLS, CDR2 YYNGEE. The CDR3 sequence is 14 residues long. Trimming cost V 4 bases and J 3 bases; bases outside gene matches: 4. Written as DNA, the CDR3 is TGTGCCAGCAGCCGGACAGGTCTCAATCAGCCCCAGCATTTT. Translation: CASSRTGLNQPQHF.